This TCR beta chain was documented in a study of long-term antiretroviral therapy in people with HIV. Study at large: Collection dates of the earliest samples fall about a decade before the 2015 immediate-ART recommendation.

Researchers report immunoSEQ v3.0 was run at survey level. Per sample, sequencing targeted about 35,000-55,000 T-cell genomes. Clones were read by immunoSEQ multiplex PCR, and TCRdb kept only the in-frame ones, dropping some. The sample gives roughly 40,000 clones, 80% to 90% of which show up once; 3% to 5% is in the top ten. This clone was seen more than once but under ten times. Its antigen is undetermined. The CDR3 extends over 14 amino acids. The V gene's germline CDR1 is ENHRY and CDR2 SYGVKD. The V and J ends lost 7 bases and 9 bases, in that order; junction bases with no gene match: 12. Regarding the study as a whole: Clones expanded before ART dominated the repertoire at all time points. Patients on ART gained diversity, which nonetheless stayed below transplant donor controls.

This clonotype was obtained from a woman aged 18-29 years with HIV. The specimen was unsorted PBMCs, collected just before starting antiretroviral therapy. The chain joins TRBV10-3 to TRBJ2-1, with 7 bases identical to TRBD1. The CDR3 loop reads CAITRDSAAGEQFF. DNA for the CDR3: TGTGCCATCACCCGGGACAGTGCTGCGGGTGAGCAGTTCTTC.